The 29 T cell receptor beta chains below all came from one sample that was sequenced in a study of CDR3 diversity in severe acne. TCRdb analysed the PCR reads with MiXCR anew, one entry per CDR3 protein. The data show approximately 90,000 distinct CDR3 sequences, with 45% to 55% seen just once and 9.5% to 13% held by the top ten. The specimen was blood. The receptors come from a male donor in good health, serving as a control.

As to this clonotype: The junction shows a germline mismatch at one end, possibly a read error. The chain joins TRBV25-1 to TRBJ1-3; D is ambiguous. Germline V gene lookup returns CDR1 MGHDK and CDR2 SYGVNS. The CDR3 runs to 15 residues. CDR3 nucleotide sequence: TGTGCCAGCAGTGAACGGTCGAGCTCTGGAAACACCATGTATTTT. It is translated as CASSERSSSGNTMYF.

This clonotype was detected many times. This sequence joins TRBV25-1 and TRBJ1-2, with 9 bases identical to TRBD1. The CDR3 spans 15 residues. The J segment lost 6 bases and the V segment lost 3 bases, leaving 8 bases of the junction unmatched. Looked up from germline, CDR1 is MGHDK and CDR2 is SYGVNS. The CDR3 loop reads CASSDPDRGANGYTF. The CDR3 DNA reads TGTGCCAGCAGTGACCCGGACAGGGGCGCCAATGGCTACACCTTC.

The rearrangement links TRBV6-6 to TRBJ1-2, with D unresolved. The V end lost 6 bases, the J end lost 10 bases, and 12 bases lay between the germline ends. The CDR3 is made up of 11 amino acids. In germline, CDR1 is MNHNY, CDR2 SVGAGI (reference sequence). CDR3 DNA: TGTGCCAGCAGGCAAAAGGGATTCTACACCTTC. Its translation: CASRQKGFYTF.

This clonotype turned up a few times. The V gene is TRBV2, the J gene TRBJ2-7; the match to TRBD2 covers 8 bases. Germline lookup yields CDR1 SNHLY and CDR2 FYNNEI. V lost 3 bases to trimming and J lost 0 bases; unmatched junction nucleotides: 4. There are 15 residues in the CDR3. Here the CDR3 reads CASSDSAGASYEQYF. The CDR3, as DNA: TGTGCCAGCAGTGACTCAGCGGGAGCCTCCTACGAGCAGTACTTC.

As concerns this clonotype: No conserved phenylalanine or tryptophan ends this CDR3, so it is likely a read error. The CDR3 sequence is CATSGGQSPETQYI. CDR3 coding DNA: TGTGCCACCAGTGGGGGACAGAGTCCCGAGACCCAGTACATC. The chain combines TRBV24-1 with TRBJ2-5, with 7 bases aligning to TRBD1. This CDR3 comprises 14 residues. Germline loops: CDR1 KGHDR, CDR2 SFDVKD. V was clipped by 5 bases and J by 5 bases; unmatched bases: 7.

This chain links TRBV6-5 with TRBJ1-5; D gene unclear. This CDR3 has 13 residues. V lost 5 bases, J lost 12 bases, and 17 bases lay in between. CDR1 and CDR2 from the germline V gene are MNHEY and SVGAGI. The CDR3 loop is CASSEGTPPLQHF. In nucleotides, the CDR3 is TGTGCCAGCAGTGAAGGAACCCCCCCCCTCCAGCATTTT.

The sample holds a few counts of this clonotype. CDR3 residues: CASSPVSRNSPLHF. The CDR3 coding sequence is TGCGCCAGCAGCCCGGTGAGCAGAAATTCACCCCTCCACTTT. The chain carries TRBV4-1 and TRBJ1-6; D is undetermined. Trimming cost V 4 bases and J 7 bases, with 11 bases left between them. Germline V gives CDR1 MGHRA, CDR2 YSYEKL. This CDR3 spans 14 amino acids.

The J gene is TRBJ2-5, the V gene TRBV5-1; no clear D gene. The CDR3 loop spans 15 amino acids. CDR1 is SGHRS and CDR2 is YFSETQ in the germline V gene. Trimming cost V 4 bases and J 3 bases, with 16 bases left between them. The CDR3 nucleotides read TGCGCCAGCAGCGCCCTAGGCTCCGGTGAAGAGACCCAGTACTTC. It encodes CASSALGSGEETQYF.

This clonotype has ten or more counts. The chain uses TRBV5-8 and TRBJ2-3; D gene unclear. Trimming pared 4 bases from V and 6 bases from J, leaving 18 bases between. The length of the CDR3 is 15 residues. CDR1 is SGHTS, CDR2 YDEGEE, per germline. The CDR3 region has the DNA TGTGCCAGCAGCGCTGGGATCCTCGCAACTGATACGCAGTATTTT. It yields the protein CASSAGILATDTQYF.

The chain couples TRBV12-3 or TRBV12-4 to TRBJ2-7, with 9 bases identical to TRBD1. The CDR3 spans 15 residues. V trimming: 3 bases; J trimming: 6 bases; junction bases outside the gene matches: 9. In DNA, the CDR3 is TGTGCCAGCAGTTTGGGACAGGGAAGAGTGGGCGAGCAGTACTTC. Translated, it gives CASSLGQGRVGEQYF.

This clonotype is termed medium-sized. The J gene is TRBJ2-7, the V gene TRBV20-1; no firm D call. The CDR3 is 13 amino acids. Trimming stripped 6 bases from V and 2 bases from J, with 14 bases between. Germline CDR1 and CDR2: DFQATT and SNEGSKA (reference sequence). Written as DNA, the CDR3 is TGCAGTGCAGTCAGGACGGAAACCTACGAGCAGTACTTC. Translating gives CSAVRTETYEQYF.

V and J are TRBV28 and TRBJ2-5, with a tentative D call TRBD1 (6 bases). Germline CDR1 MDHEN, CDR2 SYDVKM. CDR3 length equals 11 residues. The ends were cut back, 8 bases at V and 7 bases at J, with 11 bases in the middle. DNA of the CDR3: TGTGCCAGCTTGGAACAGGGGACCCAGTACTTC. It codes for CASLEQGTQYF.

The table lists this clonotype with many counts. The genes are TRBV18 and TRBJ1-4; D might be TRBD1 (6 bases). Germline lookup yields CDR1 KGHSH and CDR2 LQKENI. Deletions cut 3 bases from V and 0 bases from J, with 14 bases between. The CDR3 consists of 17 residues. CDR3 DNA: TGTGCCAGCTCACCCCAAGGACAGATAGCAACTAATGAAAAACTGTTTTTT. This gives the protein CASSPQGQIATNEKLFF.

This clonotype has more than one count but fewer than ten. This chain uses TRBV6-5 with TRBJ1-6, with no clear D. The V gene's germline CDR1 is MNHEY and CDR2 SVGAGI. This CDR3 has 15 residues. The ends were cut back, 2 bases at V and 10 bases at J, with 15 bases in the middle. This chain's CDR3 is CASSYAGSMRSPLHF. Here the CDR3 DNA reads TGTGCCAGCAGTTACGCTGGGAGCATGAGGTCACCCCTCCACTTT.

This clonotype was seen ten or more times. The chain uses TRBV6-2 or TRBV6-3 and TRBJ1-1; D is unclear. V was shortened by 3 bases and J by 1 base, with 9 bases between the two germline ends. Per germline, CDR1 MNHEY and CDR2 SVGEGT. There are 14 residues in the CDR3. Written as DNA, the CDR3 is TGTGCCAGCAGTTATCTCTTGACGAACACTGAAGCTTTCTTT. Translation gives CASSYLLTNTEAFF.

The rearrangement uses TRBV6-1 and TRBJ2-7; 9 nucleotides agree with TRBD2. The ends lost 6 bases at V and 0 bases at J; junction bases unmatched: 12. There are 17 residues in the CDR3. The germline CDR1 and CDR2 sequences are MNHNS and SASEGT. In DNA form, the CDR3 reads TGTGCCAGCAGGGGACTAGCTGGAGGGCCAAGCTCCTACGAGCAGTACTTC. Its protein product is CASRGLAGGPSSYEQYF.

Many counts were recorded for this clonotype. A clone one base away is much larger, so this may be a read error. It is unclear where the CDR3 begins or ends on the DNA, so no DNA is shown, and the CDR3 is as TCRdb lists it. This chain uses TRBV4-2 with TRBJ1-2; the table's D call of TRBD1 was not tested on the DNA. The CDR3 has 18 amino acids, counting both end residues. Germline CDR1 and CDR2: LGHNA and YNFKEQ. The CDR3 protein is CASSQVRMWGYGNYGYAF.

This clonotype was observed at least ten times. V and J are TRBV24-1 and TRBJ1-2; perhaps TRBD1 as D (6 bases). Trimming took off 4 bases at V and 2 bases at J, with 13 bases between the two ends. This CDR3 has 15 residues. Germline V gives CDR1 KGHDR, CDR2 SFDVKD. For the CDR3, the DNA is TGTGCCACCAGTGACCGGACAGCCAGGAACTATGGCTACACCTTC. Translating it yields CATSDRTARNYGYTF.

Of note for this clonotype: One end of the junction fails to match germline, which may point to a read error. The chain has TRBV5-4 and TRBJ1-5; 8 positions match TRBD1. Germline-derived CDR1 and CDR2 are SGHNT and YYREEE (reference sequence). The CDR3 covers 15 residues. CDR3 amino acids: CASSLGGQGSQPQHF. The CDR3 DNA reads TGCGCCAGCAGCTTAGGTGGACAGGGAAGTCAGCCCCAGCATTTT.

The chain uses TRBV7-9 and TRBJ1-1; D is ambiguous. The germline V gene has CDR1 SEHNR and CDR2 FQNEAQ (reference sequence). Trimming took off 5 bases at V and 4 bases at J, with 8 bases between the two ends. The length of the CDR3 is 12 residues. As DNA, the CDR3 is TGTGCCAGCAGCCATGACGGCACTGAAGCTTTCTTT. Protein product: CASSHDGTEAFF.

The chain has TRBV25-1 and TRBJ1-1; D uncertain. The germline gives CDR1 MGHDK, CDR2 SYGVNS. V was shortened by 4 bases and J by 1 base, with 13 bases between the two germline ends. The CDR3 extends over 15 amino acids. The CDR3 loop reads CASSATATANTEAFF. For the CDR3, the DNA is TGTGCCAGCAGTGCTACGGCAACTGCGAACACTGAAGCTTTCTTT.

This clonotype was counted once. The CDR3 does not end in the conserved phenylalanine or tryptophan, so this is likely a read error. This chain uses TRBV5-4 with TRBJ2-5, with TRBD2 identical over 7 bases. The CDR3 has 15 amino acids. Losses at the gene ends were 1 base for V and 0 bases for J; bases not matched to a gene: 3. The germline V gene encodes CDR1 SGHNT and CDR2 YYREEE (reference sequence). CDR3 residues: CASSLRRENQETQYL. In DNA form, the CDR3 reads TGTGCCAGCAGCTTGCGGCGGGAGAACCAAGAGACCCAGTACCTC.

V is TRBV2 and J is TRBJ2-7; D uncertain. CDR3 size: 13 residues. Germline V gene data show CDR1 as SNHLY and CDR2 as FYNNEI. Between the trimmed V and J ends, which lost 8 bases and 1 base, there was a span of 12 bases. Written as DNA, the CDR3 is TGTGCCAGCCTCCGTGGAGAATCCTACGAGCAGTACTTC. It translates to CASLRGESYEQYF. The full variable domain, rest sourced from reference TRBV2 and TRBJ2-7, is EPEVTQTPSHQVTQMGQEVILRCVPISNHLYFYWYRQILGQKVEFLVSFYNNEISEKSEIFDDQFSVERPDGSNFTLKIRSTKLEDSAMYFCASLRGESYEQYFGPGTRLTVT.

In DNA form, the CDR3 reads TGTGCCAGCAGCCATGATCGGCCGGGACTAGCGGGGTTCTACAATGAGCAGTTCTTC. Amino acid sequence: CASSHDRPGLAGFYNEQFF. The V gene is TRBV11-1, the J gene TRBJ2-1, with 13 positions matching TRBD2. Germline CDR1 and CDR2: SGHAT and FQDESV (reference sequence). This CDR3 has 19 amino acids. With 5 bases clipped from V and 3 bases from J, the junction kept 13 bases outside the gene matches.

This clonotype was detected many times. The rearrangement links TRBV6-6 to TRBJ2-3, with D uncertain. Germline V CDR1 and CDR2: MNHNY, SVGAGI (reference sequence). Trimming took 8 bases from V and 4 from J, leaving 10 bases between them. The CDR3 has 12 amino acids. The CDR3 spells CASRLISDTQYF. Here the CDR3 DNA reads TGTGCCAGCCGTTTGATCTCAGATACGCAGTATTTT.

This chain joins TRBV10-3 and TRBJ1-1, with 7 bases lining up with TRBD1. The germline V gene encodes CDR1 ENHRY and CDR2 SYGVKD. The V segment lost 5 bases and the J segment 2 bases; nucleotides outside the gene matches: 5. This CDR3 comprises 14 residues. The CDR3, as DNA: TGTGCCATCAGTTCGGGACAGCTTAACACTGAAGCTTTCTTT. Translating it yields CAISSGQLNTEAFF.

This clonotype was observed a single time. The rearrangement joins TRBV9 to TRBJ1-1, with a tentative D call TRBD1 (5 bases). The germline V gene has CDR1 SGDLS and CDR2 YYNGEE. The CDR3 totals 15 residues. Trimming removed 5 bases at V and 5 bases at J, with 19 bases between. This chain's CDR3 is CASRRGRDGETEAFF. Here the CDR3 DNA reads TGTGCCAGCAGACGCGGACGGGACGGAGAGACTGAAGCTTTCTTT.

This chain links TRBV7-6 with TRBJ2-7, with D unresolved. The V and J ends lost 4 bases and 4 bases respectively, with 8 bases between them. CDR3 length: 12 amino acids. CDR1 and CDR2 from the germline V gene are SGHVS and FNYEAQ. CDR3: CASSWTSYEQYF. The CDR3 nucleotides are TGTGCCAGCAGCTGGACCTCTTACGAGCAGTACTTC.

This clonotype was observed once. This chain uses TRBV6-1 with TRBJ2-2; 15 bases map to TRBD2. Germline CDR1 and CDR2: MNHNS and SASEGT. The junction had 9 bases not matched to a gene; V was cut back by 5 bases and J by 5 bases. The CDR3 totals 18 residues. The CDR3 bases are TGTGCCAGCAGTAGGACTAGCGGGAGGGAAGAGGGTACCGGGGAGCTGTTTTTT. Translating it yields CASSRTSGREEGTGELFF.